Listed below are T cell receptor delta chains from one sample, sequenced in a study of gamma-delta T cells after stem cell transplantation. TCRdb reprocessed the RT-PCR reads using CATT. Among about 13,000 delta-chain clones listed, about 30% were seen once. Input material: gamma-delta T cells. Receptors originate from a human donor. It is not recorded whose cells these are; they may come from a transplant donor. Each CDR3 is given with its conserved first and last residue. D genes are given only for firm matches. Only some rows state a clone size, as once, few, many or a class for expanded clones.

V gene,D gene,J gene,clone size,CDR3 protein,CDR3 DNA
TRDV1,TRDD3,TRDJ1,NA,CALGERAPSVLGDATSDKLIF,TGTGCTCTTGGGGAACGGGCCCCTTCCGTACTGGGGGATGCTACGTCGGATAAACTCATCTTT
TRDV3,NA,TRDJ1,NA,CAFGATPADVDKLIF,TGTGCCTTTGGGGCTACTCCTGCAGATGTCGATAAACTCATCTTT
TRDV1,TRDD2,TRDJ1,NA,CALGENAQSSYFSSLELIF,TGTGCTCTTGGGGAAAACGCCCAGTCTTCCTACTTCTCTTCCCTGGAACTCATCTTT
TRDV1,NA,TRDJ3,NA,CALPKARSWDPWDTRQMFF,TGTGCTCTCCCGAAGGCACGTAGCTGGGACCCCTGGGACACCCGACAGATGTTTTTC
TRDV2,TRDD3,TRDJ3,few,CACDTVGIQDSWDTRQMFF,TGTGCCTGTGACACCGTGGGGATACAAGACTCCTGGGACACCCGACAGATGTTTTTC
TRDV3,NA,TRDJ1,NA,CASISFLWGCGGFTDKLIF,TGTGCCTCAATTTCCTTCCTCTGGGGGTGTGGCGGGTTCACCGATAAACTCATCTTT
TRDV3,NA,TRDJ2,few,CASTTLPGAQLFF,TGTGCCTCAACTACGCTACCGGGAGCACAACTCTTCTTT
TRDV1,TRDD3,TRDJ1,NA,CALGFNSYSYWGIRDDKLIF,TGTGCTCTTGGGTTTAATTCCTACTCGTACTGGGGGATACGCGACGATAAACTCATCTTT
TRAV29/DV5,NA,TRDJ1,NA,CAASVSRHLTEPTHKLIF,TGTGCAGCAAGCGTGTCCCGTCACCTTACTGAACCCACCCATAAACTCATCTTT
TRDV1,TRDD3,TRDJ1,few,CALGELLPYLGRGYPDKLIF,TGTGCTCTTGGGGAACTTTTACCCTATCTTGGGAGGGGATACCCCGATAAACTCATCTTT
TRDV1,TRDD3,TRDJ1,few,CALGELITPYRALLGTMGLDKLIF,TGTGCTCTTGGGGAACTAATAACACCTTACCGGGCATTACTGGGGACCATGGGTCTCGATAAACTCATCTTT
TRDV3,TRDD3,TRDJ1,NA,CATLLPNYWGMGYTDKLIF,TGTGCCACCCTCCTTCCTAACTACTGGGGGATGGGGTACACCGATAAACTCATCTTT
TRDV1,TRDD3,TRDJ1,NA,CALGENHWGIFWYTDKLIF,TGTGCTCTTGGTGAAAACCACTGGGGGATATTCTGGTACACCGATAAACTCATCTTT
TRDV1,NA,TRDJ1,NA,CAIGERGDGGYACTDKLIF,NA
TRAV29/DV5,NA,TRDJ1,few,CATNPKRYTDKLIF,TGTGCTACTAACCCTAAACGGTACACCGATAAACTCATCTTT
TRDV1,TRDD3,TRDJ2,NA,CALGELPPGGYAAQLFF,TGTGCTCTTGGGGAACTTCCTCCTGGGGGATACGCAGCACAACTCTTCTTT
TRDV2,TRDD3,TRDJ3,NA,CACDTWGISSWDTRQMFF,TGTGCCTGTGACACCTGGGGGATTTCCTCCTGGGACACCCGACAGATGTTTTTC
TRDV2,NA,TRDJ3,NA,CACDTAGPSSWDTRKMFF,TGTGCCTGTGACACCGCGGGACCAAGCTCCTGGGACACCCGAAAAATGTTTTTC
TRDV2,TRDD3,TRDJ1,NA,CACDTETGGYTDKLIF,TGTGCCTGTGACACCGAGACTGGGGGATACACCGATAAACTCATCTTT
TRDV1,TRDD3,TRDJ1,NA,CALGELYELLGAGTDKLIF,TGTGCTCTTGGGGAACTCTACGAATTACTGGGGGCCGGCACCGATAAACTCATCTTT
TRDV2,TRDD3,TRDJ3,NA,CACDTHRWGIGTSWDTRQMFF,TGTGCCTGTGACACTCATCGCTGGGGGATAGGAACCTCCTGGGACACCCGACAGATGTTTTTC
TRDV2,NA,TRDJ3,NA,CACDTAGLWGPVSWDTRQMFF,TGTGCCTGTGACACCGCGGGTTTGTGGGGGCCAGTTTCCTGGGACACCCGACAGATGTTTTTC
TRDV2,TRDD3,TRDJ3,NA,CACEPTWGTWDTRQMFF,TGTGCCTGTGAACCTACCTGGGGGACCTGGGACACCCGACAGATGTTTTTC
TRDV2,TRDD3,TRDJ2,few,CACDLLGDALTAQLFF,TGTGCCTGTGACCTACTGGGGGATGCTTTGACAGCACAACTCTTCTTT
TRDV1,TRDD3,TRDJ1,NA,CAIGDKRGMPAYTDKLIF,TGTGCTATTGGGGATAAAAGGGGGATGCCTGCGTACACCGATAAACTCATCTTT
TRDV3,TRDD3,TRDJ1,NA,CAFRTVGGYKPTDKLIF,TGTGCCTTTCGCACAGTGGGGGGATACAAACCCACCGATAAACTCATCTTT
TRDV2,TRDD3,TRDJ3,few,CACDTWGSSSWDTRQMFF,TGTGCCTGTGACACCTGGGGGAGCAGCTCCTGGGACACCCGACAGATGTTTTTC
TRDV2,TRDD3,TRDJ2,NA,CACDTGGYPTLTAQLFF,TGTGCCTGTGACACCGGGGGATACCCTACTTTGACAGCACAACTCTTCTTT
TRDV1,NA,TRDJ1,NA,CALGELRGYLEGSYTDKLIF,TGTGCTCTTGGGGAACTACGGGGGTACCTTGAGGGATCCTACACCGATAAACTCATCTTT